This TCR beta chain came from a study of blood T cell repertoires in COVID-19. As for the study in general: Italy, Spain and the United States were the sources of the convalescent and acute COVID-19 samples.

V dropped 4 bases and J dropped 7; count of bases not matched to a gene: 8. In germline, CDR1 is LNHDA, CDR2 SQIVND (reference sequence). The CDR3 loop spans 14 amino acids. Authors' methods: Reference gene primer amplification yielded estimated nucleated cell counts. The method was immunoSEQ multiplex PCR; TCRdb's version includes in-frame clones alone and lacks a portion of them. V and J calls and clone size are given by that table; D and trimming were obtained from the DNA. The sample has 95,000 to 150,000 clones; about 83% are singletons. The genes are TRBV19 and TRBJ1-2, with 8 bases identical to TRBD1. The sequence came from a man at least 80 years old with active or convalescent COVID-19. Specimen: peripheral blood. CDR3 in DNA: TGTGCCAGTAGTAGACAGGGGAGCAGCTTTGGCTACACCTTC. The encoded protein is CASSRQGSSFGYTF.